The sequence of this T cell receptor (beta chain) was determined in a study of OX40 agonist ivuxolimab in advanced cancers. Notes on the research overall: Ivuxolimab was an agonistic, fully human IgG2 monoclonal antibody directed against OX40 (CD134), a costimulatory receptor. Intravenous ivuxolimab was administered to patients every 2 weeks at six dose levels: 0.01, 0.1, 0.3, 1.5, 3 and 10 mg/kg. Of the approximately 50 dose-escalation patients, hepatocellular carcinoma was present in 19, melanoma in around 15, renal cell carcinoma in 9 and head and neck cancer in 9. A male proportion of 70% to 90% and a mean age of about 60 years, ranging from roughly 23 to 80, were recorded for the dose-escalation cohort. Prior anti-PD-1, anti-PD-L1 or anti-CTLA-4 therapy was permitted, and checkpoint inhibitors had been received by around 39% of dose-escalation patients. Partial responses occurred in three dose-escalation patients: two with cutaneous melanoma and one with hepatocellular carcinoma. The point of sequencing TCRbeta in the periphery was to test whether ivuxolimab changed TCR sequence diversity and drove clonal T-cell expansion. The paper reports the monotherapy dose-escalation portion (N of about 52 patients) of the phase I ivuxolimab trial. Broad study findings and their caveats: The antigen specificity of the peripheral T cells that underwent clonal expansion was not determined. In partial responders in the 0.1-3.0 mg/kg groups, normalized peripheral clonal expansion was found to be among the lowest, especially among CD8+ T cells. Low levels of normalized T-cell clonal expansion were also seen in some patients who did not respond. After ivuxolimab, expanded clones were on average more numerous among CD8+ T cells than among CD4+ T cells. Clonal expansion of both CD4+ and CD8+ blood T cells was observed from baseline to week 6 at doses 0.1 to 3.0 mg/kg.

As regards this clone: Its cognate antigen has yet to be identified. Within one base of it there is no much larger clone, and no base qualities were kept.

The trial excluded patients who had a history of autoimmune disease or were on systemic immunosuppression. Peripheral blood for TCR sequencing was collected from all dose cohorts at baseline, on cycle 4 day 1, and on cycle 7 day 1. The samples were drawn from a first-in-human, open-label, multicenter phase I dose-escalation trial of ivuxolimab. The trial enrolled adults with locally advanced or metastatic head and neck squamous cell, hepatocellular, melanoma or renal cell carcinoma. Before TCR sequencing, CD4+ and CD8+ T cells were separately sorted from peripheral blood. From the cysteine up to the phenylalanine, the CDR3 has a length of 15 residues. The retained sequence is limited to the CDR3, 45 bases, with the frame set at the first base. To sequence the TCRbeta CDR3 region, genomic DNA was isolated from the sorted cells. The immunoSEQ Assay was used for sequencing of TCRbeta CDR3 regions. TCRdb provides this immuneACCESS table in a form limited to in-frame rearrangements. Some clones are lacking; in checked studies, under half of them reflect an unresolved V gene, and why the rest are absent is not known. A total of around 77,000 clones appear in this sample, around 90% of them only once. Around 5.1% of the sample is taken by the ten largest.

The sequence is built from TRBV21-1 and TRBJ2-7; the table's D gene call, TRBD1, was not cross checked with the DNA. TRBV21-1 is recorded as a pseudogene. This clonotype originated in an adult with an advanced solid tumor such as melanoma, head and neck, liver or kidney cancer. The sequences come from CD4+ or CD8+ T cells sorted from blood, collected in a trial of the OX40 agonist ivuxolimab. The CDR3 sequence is CASSIPGQKGYEQYF. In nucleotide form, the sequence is TGTGCCAGCAGCATACCGGGACAGAAGGGCTACGAGCAGTACTTC.